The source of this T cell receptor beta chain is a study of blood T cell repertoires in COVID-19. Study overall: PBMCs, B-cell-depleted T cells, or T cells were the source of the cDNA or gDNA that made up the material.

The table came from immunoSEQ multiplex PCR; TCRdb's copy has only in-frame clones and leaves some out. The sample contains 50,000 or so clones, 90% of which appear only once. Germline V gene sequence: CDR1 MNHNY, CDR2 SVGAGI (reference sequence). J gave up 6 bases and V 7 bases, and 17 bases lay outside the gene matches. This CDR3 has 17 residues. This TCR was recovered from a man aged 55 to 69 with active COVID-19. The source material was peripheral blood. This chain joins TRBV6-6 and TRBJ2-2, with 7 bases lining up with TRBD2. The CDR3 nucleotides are TGTGCCAGCACTCGGGTCTGGGGGGGAGAGTATCCCGGGGAGCTGTTTTTT. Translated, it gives CASTRVWGGEYPGELFF.